This T cell receptor beta chain was recorded in a study of cytomegalovirus exposure and HLA in healthy donors. The study's findings and limits: TCR sequences were mostly rare, though some public TCRs occurred in many donors. A later analysis linked a missense DCLRE1C variant to TCR beta V- and J-gene trimming. A few CMV-associated chains were confirmed in vitro to be specific for CMV antigens. Associated with cytomegalovirus, according to the listing, were around 160 TCR beta chains.

Note on this clone: Its antigen is not known.

Primers for the PCR totalled 60 Vbeta and 13 Jbeta. Data came from immunoSEQ multiplex PCR; TCRdb stores just in-frame clones and leaves some out. This table holds about 100,000 clones, about three quarters found once. Sequencing input: PBMCs. This receptor was identified in a male donor in good health and CMV-seropositive.

The CDR3 region has the DNA TGCGCCAGCAGCCAGGCCTATTCTAGGAACACCATATATTTT. Translated: CASSQAYSRNTIYF. This chain connects TRBV4-1 to TRBJ1-3; no firm D call. Germline-derived CDR1 and CDR2 are MGHRA and YSYEKL. V lost 3 bases and J lost 7, with 13 bases in between. CDR3 size: 14 residues.